This T cell receptor beta chain was captured in a study of cytomegalovirus exposure and HLA in healthy donors. Study information: Early released data had about 80 million unique TCRs, all coming from HLA-typed donors. In terms of ancestry, the Caucasian-associated cluster contained about 80% of the roughly 400 genotyped donors. Study-wide results and caveats: Overall, under 200 TCR beta chains were annotated as cytomegalovirus-associated. The records held CMV serostatus as the only immune exposure information.

With respect to this clone: Its target is not known.

A multiplex PCR was run with 60 Vbeta primers and 13 Jbeta primers. Repertoires were generated with immunoSEQ multiplex PCR, while TCRdb's copy carries only in-frame clones and drops some. Altogether 95,000 to 100,000 clones are present, approximately 71% being singletons, with the ten largest covering approximately 8%. Trimming took off 0 bases at V and 3 bases at J, with 9 bases between the two ends. Germline CDR1 MNHEY, CDR2 SVGAGI. This CDR3 has 15 amino acids. This chain joins TRBV6-5 and TRBJ2-1, with TRBD1 as a possible D gene (6 bases). This receptor was identified in a female donor in good health and CMV-seronegative. Sequencing was performed on PBMCs. CDR3 in amino acids: CASSYSRGGYNEQFF. The CDR3 bases are TGTGCCAGCAGTTACTCCAGAGGGGGCTACAATGAGCAGTTCTTC.